Below, 32 T cell receptor beta chains from the same sample are listed, as sequenced in a study of blood T cell repertoires in COVID-19 (dated by TCRdb to 2020 to 2022). The library was prepared using the immunoSEQ multiplex PCR assay. TCRdb took over this immuneACCESS table, retaining in-frame rearrangements with V and J assigned. Such tables are incomplete; in checked studies, under half of the missing clones stem from an unresolved V gene, and the remainder is unexplained. This sample holds 59,000 or so clones; approximately 91% were observed only once. In total, the top ten clones hold approximately 1.6% of the sample. Input material: peripheral blood. The receptor set was obtained from a human donor in a cohort sampled during active COVID-19.

The chain links TRBV27 to TRBJ2-1; tentatively, D is TRBD1 (6 bases). Germline V gene lookup returns CDR1 MNHEY and CDR2 SMNVEV (reference sequence). The CDR3 runs 13 residues. Deletions cut 3 bases from V and 8 bases from J, with 11 bases between. Here the CDR3 DNA reads TGTGCCAGCAGTTTTAGGGGGTATTATGAGCAGTTCTTC. This gives the protein CASSFRGYYEQFF.

This chain uses TRBV6-5 with TRBJ2-7; 8 bases map to TRBD2. Germline loops: CDR1 MNHEY, CDR2 SVGAGI. Trimming removed 6 bases from V and 3 bases from J; junction bases left unmatched: 7. The CDR3 runs 14 residues. The CDR3 loop is CASSAKRGRYEQYF. DNA of the CDR3: TGTGCCAGCAGCGCAAAGCGGGGGCGCTACGAGCAGTACTTC.

The chain has TRBV6-2 or TRBV6-3 and TRBJ1-6, with 7 bases fitting TRBD1. The CDR3 spans 14 residues. Germline CDR1 and CDR2: MNHEY and SVGEGT. Trimming removed 5 bases from V and 6 bases from J; junction bases left unmatched: 4. The CDR3 loop is CASSGQVGNSPLHF. The DNA for the CDR3 is TGTGCCAGCAGTGGACAGGTCGGTAATTCACCCCTCCACTTT.

The chain links TRBV14 to TRBJ2-7; TRBD2 might be the D (5 bases). Germline CDR1 and CDR2: SGHDN and FVKESK. The CDR3 is 14 residues long. V lost 4 bases and J lost 2, with 12 bases in between. The DNA for the CDR3 is TGTGCCAGCAGCCGAGGGAGTCTGCCCTACGAGCAGTACTTC. Its translation: CASSRGSLPYEQYF.

The chain is built from TRBV6-1 and TRBJ2-5; D unresolved. V shed 2 bases and J shed 5 bases, with 6 bases lying between them. The CDR3 is made up of 12 amino acids. The V gene's germline CDR1 is MNHNS and CDR2 SASEGT. The CDR3 region has the DNA TGTGCCAGCAGTGAACGGTTCGAGACCCAGTACTTC. Amino acids: CASSERFETQYF.

The chain is built from TRBV14 and TRBJ2-7, with TRBD1 identical over 9 bases. The CDR3 covers 13 residues. The germline V gene encodes CDR1 SGHDN and CDR2 FVKESK. J gave up 6 bases and V 5 bases, and 5 bases lay outside the gene matches. CDR3 in amino acids: CASSGTGRSEQYF. As DNA, the CDR3 is TGTGCCAGCAGCGGGACAGGGAGATCCGAGCAGTACTTC.

V gene TRBV2 combines with J gene TRBJ2-2, with TRBD2 identical over 14 bases. CDR1 is SNHLY and CDR2 is FYNNEI in the germline V gene. J lost 5 bases, V lost 8 bases, and 7 bases had no gene match. There are 16 residues in the CDR3. CDR3 amino acids: CASGGLAGVRTGELFF. The CDR3 nucleotides are TGTGCCAGCGGGGGACTAGCGGGAGTTAGAACCGGGGAGCTGTTTTTT. Full variable domain (rest looked up from reference TRBV2 and TRBJ2-2): EPEVTQTPSHQVTQMGQEVILRCVPISNHLYFYWYRQILGQKVEFLVSFYNNEISEKSEIFDDQFSVERPDGSNFTLKIRSTKLEDSAMYFCASGGLAGVRTGELFFGEGSRLTVL.

This rearrangement joins TRBV28 to TRBJ1-5; weak D call: TRBD1 (6 bases). This CDR3 is 14 amino acids long. V was clipped by 7 bases and J by 4 bases, with 14 bases between them. Germline V gene data show CDR1 as MDHEN and CDR2 as SYDVKM. The CDR3 sequence: CASIGGGLNQPQHF. In nucleotides, the CDR3 is TGTGCCAGCATAGGGGGGGGCTTAAATCAGCCCCAGCATTTT.

This clone was recorded once. The chain is built from TRBV15 and TRBJ2-1; 8 bases align to TRBD2. The trim removed 0 bases at V and 0 bases at J, leaving 1 base unmatched. The CDR3 has 16 residues. CDR1 and CDR2 (germline): LNHNV, YYDKDF (reference sequence). CDR3 nucleotide sequence: TGTGCCACCAGCAGAGATAGCGGGGACTCCTACAATGAGCAGTTCTTC. Amino acid sequence: CATSRDSGDSYNEQFF.

V and J are TRBV28 and TRBJ2-2, with TRBD2 identical over 7 bases. This CDR3 region has 16 residues. The germline V gene has CDR1 MDHEN and CDR2 SYDVKM. After removal of 4 bases from V and 3 bases from J, the junction contained 8 bases not matched to a gene. Written as DNA, the CDR3 is TGTGCCAGCAGTTCCACTAGCGCAGAAGACACCGGGGAGCTGTTTTTT. Amino acid sequence: CASSSTSAEDTGELFF. Supplemented by reference TRBV28 and TRBJ2-2, the full variable domain reads DVKVTQSSRYLVKRTGEKVFLECVQDMDHENMFWYRQDPGLGLRLIYFSYDVKMKEKGDIPEGYSVSREKKERFSLILESASTNQTSMYLCASSSTSAEDTGELFFGEGSRLTVL.

The genes are TRBV10-1 and TRBJ2-1; D is undetermined. The germline CDR1 and CDR2 sequences are WNHNN and SYGVQD (reference sequence). Trimming stripped 0 bases from V and 7 bases from J, with 10 bases between. CDR3 length: 14 residues. The CDR3 DNA sequence: TGCGCCAGCAGTGAGTCCCCTAGTCGGAATGAGCAGTTCTTC. Its translation: CASSESPSRNEQFF.

The V call is TRBV15, the J call TRBJ2-7; 9 nucleotides align to TRBD2. Germline V lookup: CDR1 LNHNV, CDR2 YYDKDF (reference sequence). V trimming: 1 base; J trimming: 6 bases; junction bases outside the gene matches: 7. This CDR3 spans 15 amino acids. CDR3 loop: CATSRVGAGGSEQYF. The CDR3 coding sequence is TGTGCCACCAGCAGAGTTGGAGCGGGAGGATCCGAGCAGTACTTC.

The gene calls are TRBV7-2 and TRBJ2-3, with TRBD2 matching over 9 bases. The CDR3 has 15 residues. Unmatched junction bases numbered 2, after V lost 4 bases and J lost 0 bases. Germline values: CDR1 SGHTA, CDR2 FQGNSA. The CDR3 DNA reads as TGTGCCAGCAGCTCTAGCGGGGCTAGCACAGATACGCAGTATTTT. This codes for CASSSSGASTDTQYF.

V is TRBV28 and J is TRBJ1-2; 9 nucleotides match TRBD1. The CDR3 extends over 17 amino acids. Germline assignment: CDR1 MDHEN and CDR2 SYDVKM. Trimming cost V 3 bases and J 8 bases; bases outside gene matches: 16. CDR3 nucleotide sequence: TGTGCCAGCAGTTTGACAGGGGGAATCTCTCTAATGCGGGGCTACACCTTC. It codes for CASSLTGGISLMRGYTF.

The chain recombines TRBV4-2 with TRBJ2-1; D gene ambiguous. The V gene's germline CDR1 is LGHNA and CDR2 YNFKEQ. CDR3 length equals 15 residues. The V end was cut by 0 bases, the J end by 4 bases, with 10 bases between. As DNA, the CDR3 is TGTGCCAGCAGCCAAGAGGAAGGCAGGTACAATGAGCAGTTCTTC. Its translation: CASSQEEGRYNEQFF.

The count of this clone is one. This chain links TRBV7-3 with TRBJ2-5; TRBD2 aligns across 12 bases. Germline V gene data show CDR1 as SGHTA and CDR2 as FQGTGA. The ends lost 9 bases at V and 2 bases at J; junction bases unmatched: 7. The CDR3 totals 15 residues. The CDR3 DNA sequence: TGTGCCAGTTCCCTGGGGACTAGCGGGCAAGAGACCCAGTACTTC. Protein: CASSLGTSGQETQYF.

The rearrangement joins TRBV6-5 to TRBJ1-2, with TRBD1 matching over 9 bases. The junction had 6 bases not matched to a gene; V was cut back by 6 bases and J by 4 bases. CDR3 length: 14 residues. CDR1 and CDR2 from the germline V gene are MNHEY and SVGAGI. The CDR3 DNA is TGTGCCAGCAGCGGACAGGGGTTATCCTATGGCTACACCTTC. Amino acid sequence: CASSGQGLSYGYTF.

The V gene is TRBV18, the J gene TRBJ2-5, with 9 bases fitting TRBD1. CDR1 KGHSH and CDR2 LQKENI come from the germline V gene. The CDR3 runs 14 residues. V gave up 3 bases and J gave up 3 bases; unmatched junction bases: 2. The CDR3 loop is CASSPRTGEETQYF. CDR3 DNA sequence: TGTGCCAGCTCACCTAGGACAGGGGAAGAGACCCAGTACTTC.

The rearrangement joins TRBV7-9 to TRBJ2-7; TRBD1 is a possible D gene (6 bases). The CDR3 runs 14 residues. The germline gives CDR1 SEHNR, CDR2 FQNEAQ (reference sequence). V lost 5 bases, J lost 7 bases, and 18 bases lay in between. CDR3 in DNA: TGTGCCAGCAGCCCCGGGACACCAGTTTGGGAGCAGTACTTC. Translation: CASSPGTPVWEQYF.

V gene TRBV29-1 combines with J gene TRBJ2-7; 9 positions agree with TRBD1. CDR1 and CDR2 (germline): SQVTM, ANQGSEA. The junction had 7 bases not matched to a gene; V was cut back by 6 bases and J by 1 base. The CDR3 is 14 residues long. This CDR3 is CSVRRDRVSYEQYF. The CDR3 region has the DNA TGCAGCGTGAGGAGGGACAGGGTATCCTACGAGCAGTACTTC.

The chain carries TRBV6-5 and TRBJ2-7; 7 bases are shared with TRBD2. CDR3 length: 15 residues. Germline-derived CDR1 and CDR2 are MNHEY and SVGAGI. With V trimmed by 6 bases and J by 4 bases, 12 bases remained unmatched. In DNA form, the CDR3 reads TGTGCCAGCAGCTTCAGAGGGGAGGGCCCTTACGAGCAGTACTTC. Translated, it gives CASSFRGEGPYEQYF.

This clone was seen only once. The V call is TRBV4-1, the J call TRBJ2-5, with a tentative D call TRBD1 (6 bases). The germline V gene encodes CDR1 MGHRA and CDR2 YSYEKL. V lost 1 base and J 4 bases, leaving 13 bases between the germline ends. There are 15 residues in the CDR3. The CDR3 DNA is TGCGCCAGCAGCCAAGGAATAACAGGGAGAGAGACCCAGTACTTC. It yields the protein CASSQGITGRETQYF.

This rearrangement joins TRBV25-1 to TRBJ1-4, with a tentative D call TRBD1 (5 bases). The CDR3 runs 13 residues. Germline V lookup: CDR1 MGHDK, CDR2 SYGVNS. V lost 5 bases, J lost 8 bases, and 12 bases lay in between. CDR3 sequence reads: CASSHGAREKLFF. In DNA form, the CDR3 reads TGTGCCAGCAGTCATGGGGCAAGGGAAAAACTGTTTTTT.

The genes are TRBV7-9 and TRBJ1-6; a weak D match, TRBD1 (5 bases). CDR1 and CDR2 (germline): SEHNR, FQNEAQ (reference sequence). The CDR3 length is 14 residues. V lost 5 bases and J 6 bases, leaving 11 bases between the germline ends. CDR3 protein: CASSPDSFNSPLHF. The CDR3 DNA sequence: TGTGCCAGCAGCCCAGACAGCTTTAATTCACCCCTCCACTTT.

This chain uses TRBV28 with TRBJ2-3, with a weak D call TRBD2 (5 bases). V was trimmed by 3 bases and J by 4 bases, leaving 8 bases between them. Germline V gene lookup returns CDR1 MDHEN and CDR2 SYDVKM. The CDR3 loop spans 13 amino acids. The CDR3 region has the DNA TGTGCCAGCAGTTTCGGCGGGTCAGATACGCAGTATTTT. Amino acid sequence: CASSFGGSDTQYF.

The chain uses TRBV5-6 and TRBJ1-1; D is undetermined. The CDR3 sequence is 13 residues long. In germline, CDR1 is SGHDT, CDR2 YYEEEE. V gave up 6 bases and J gave up 8 bases, with 17 bases separating them. In DNA, the CDR3 is TGTGCCAGCACATTTTACTCCACTCCGGAAGCTTTCTTT. It specifies CASTFYSTPEAFF.

The rearrangement uses TRBV11-2 and TRBJ1-4; 12 nucleotides align to TRBD1. Germline CDR1 is SGHAT and CDR2 is FQNNGV. Losses at the gene ends were 5 bases for V and 14 bases for J; bases not matched to a gene: 12. The CDR3 is made up of 15 amino acids. The CDR3 nucleotides read TGTGCCAGCAGCCGGGCGGGGACAGGGGGCGTGGGGCTGTTTTTT. This translates into CASSRAGTGGVGLFF.

This clone was seen a single time. CDR3 residues: CASSILASGDIQYF. In DNA, the CDR3 is TGTGCCAGCAGCATACTAGCTAGTGGGGACATTCAGTACTTC. V is TRBV11-2 and J is TRBJ2-4; D is possibly TRBD2 (6 bases). Germline V gives CDR1 SGHAT, CDR2 FQNNGV. V lost 5 bases and J 8 bases, leaving 16 bases between the germline ends. The CDR3 runs 14 residues.

The rearrangement links TRBV7-3 to TRBJ2-7; 9 nucleotides align to TRBD1. The CDR3 length is 16 residues. Per the germline V gene, CDR1 is SGHTA and CDR2 is FQGTGA. V was pared by 0 bases and J by 2 bases, with 5 bases of the junction left unmatched. The CDR3: CASSLTGDRAPYEQYF. The CDR3 DNA reads TGTGCCAGCAGCTTAACGGGGGACAGGGCACCCTACGAGCAGTACTTC.

The DNA of the CDR3 is TGTGCCAGCAGCGGAAGTGGGCATAGCAATCAGCCCCAGCATTTT. As protein: CASSGSGHSNQPQHF. The V call is TRBV7-9, the J call TRBJ1-5; D is uncertain. V was shortened by 5 bases and J by 0 bases, with 11 bases between the two germline ends. The CDR3 has 15 residues. Germline V CDR1 and CDR2: SEHNR, FQNEAQ (reference sequence). Combining the CDR3 with reference TRBV7-9 and TRBJ1-5 gives the whole variable domain DTGVSQNPRHKITKRGQNVTFRCDPISEHNRLYWYRQTLGQGPEFLTYFQNEAQLEKSRLLSDRFSAERPKGSFSTLEIQRTEQGDSAMYLCASSGSGHSNQPQHFGDGTRLSIL.

V usage is TRBV5-6 and J usage is TRBJ2-7; 9 bases map to TRBD1. The CDR3 is made up of 13 amino acids. V shed 4 bases, J shed 5 bases, and the junction held 4 bases outside the gene matches. The germline V gene encodes CDR1 SGHDT and CDR2 YYEEEE. The CDR3 is CASSHTGGNEQYF. The DNA for the CDR3 is TGTGCCAGCAGCCATACAGGGGGCAACGAGCAGTACTTC.

This clone occurred once. The gene calls are TRBV4-3 and TRBJ2-1, with 9 bases fitting TRBD2. Per the germline V gene, CDR1 is LGHNA and CDR2 is YSLEER. V shed 3 bases and J 5 bases; nucleotides not matched to a gene: 8. This CDR3 is 16 amino acids long. CDR3 DNA: TGCGCCAGCAGCCACGTCGGACTAGCGCTTCACAATGAGCAGTTCTTC. As protein: CASSHVGLALHNEQFF.